These T cell receptor beta chains were read from a single sample in a study of regulatory T cells in long-lasting Graves disease. One entry per CDR3 protein results from TCRdb running MiXCR on the multiplex PCR reads. The sample has roughly 510,000 distinct CDR3 sequences; around 15% are singletons. These data are also associated with another study on T cells in Graves' hyperthyroidism and ophthalmopathy.

This specimen consisted of peripheral blood mononuclear cells (PBMCs), obtained at new diagnosis, from a patient treated with antithyroid drugs. The receptors stem from a man younger than 35 with Graves disease. CDR3s include the opening cysteine and the closing phenylalanine or tryptophan. D genes are given only for firm matches. Only some rows state a clone size, as once, few, many or a class for expanded clones.

V gene: TRBV4-1; clone size: few; D gene: -; CDR3 length: 14; J gene: TRBJ2-7; CDR3 protein: CASSQEWLVGEQYF; CDR3 DNA: TGCGCCAGCAGCCAAGAGTGGTTAGTAGGAGAGCAGTACTTC
V gene: TRBV28; clone size: many; D gene: TRBD1; CDR3 length: 14; J gene: TRBJ1-2; CDR3 protein: CASSRDRGNYGYTF; CDR3 DNA: TGTGCCAGCAGTCGGGACAGGGGAAACTATGGCTACACCTTC
V gene: TRBV7-2; clone size: many; D gene: -; CDR3 length: 16; J gene: TRBJ1-1; CDR3 protein: CASSKGLRPPNTEAFF; CDR3 DNA: TGTGCCAGCAGTAAGGGACTCCGACCACCTAACACTGAAGCTTTCTTT
V gene: TRBV12-3/TRBV12-4; clone size: many; D gene: -; CDR3 length: 13; J gene: TRBJ2-7; CDR3 protein: CASRPPARYEQYF; CDR3 DNA: TGTGCCAGCAGACCCCCCGCCCGTTACGAGCAGTACTTC
V gene: TRBV10-2; clone size: -; D gene: -; CDR3 length: 14; J gene: TRBJ2-5; CDR3 protein: CASSEQVLQETQYF; CDR3 DNA: TGCGCCAGCAGTGAGCAGGTGCTCCAAGAGACCCAGTACTTC
V gene: TRBV4-1; clone size: -; D gene: -; CDR3 length: 15; J gene: TRBJ2-7; CDR3 protein: CASSQEGRSAYEQYF; CDR3 DNA: TGCGCCAGCAGCCAAGAAGGGCGGAGCGCCTACGAGCAGTACTTC
V gene: TRBV4-2; clone size: -; D gene: TRBD2; CDR3 length: 15; J gene: TRBJ2-7; CDR3 protein: CASSQDWTSGIEQYF; CDR3 DNA: TGTGCCAGCAGCCAAGACTGGACTAGCGGGATCGAGCAGTACTTC
V gene: TRBV2; clone size: -; D gene: TRBD2; CDR3 length: 14; J gene: TRBJ2-2; CDR3 protein: CASRQTSEPGELFF; CDR3 DNA: TGTGCCAGCAGACAGACTAGCGAGCCCGGGGAGCTGTTTTTT
V gene: TRBV20-1; clone size: many; D gene: TRBD1; CDR3 length: 14; J gene: TRBJ1-2; CDR3 protein: CSASDLGTGVGYTF; CDR3 DNA: TGCAGTGCTAGCGACCTGGGGACAGGGGTTGGCTACACCTTC
V gene: TRBV28; clone size: -; D gene: -; CDR3 length: 12; J gene: TRBJ2-1; CDR3 protein: CASSLRRYEQFF; CDR3 DNA: TGTGCCAGCAGTTTGAGGAGGTATGAGCAGTTCTTC
V gene: TRBV28; clone size: medium-sized; D gene: -; CDR3 length: 12; J gene: TRBJ2-1; CDR3 protein: CASTEAYNEQFF; CDR3 DNA: TGTGCCAGCACCGAGGCCTACAATGAGCAGTTCTTC
V gene: TRBV6-1; clone size: many; D gene: -; CDR3 length: 13; J gene: TRBJ1-1; CDR3 protein: CASTWTMNTEAFF; CDR3 DNA: TGTGCCAGTACCTGGACAATGAACACTGAAGCTTTCTTT
V gene: TRBV3-1; clone size: many; D gene: -; CDR3 length: 14; J gene: TRBJ1-2; CDR3 protein: CASSQDGRSKGYTF; CDR3 DNA: TGTGCCAGCAGCCAAGATGGACGGTCTAAAGGCTACACCTTC
V gene: TRBV29-1; clone size: -; D gene: -; CDR3 length: 15; J gene: TRBJ2-5; CDR3 protein: CSVAREGIGLETQYF; CDR3 DNA: TGCAGCGTTGCCCGAGAGGGGATTGGGTTGGAGACCCAGTACTTC
V gene: TRBV20-1; clone size: many; D gene: TRBD1; CDR3 length: 15; J gene: TRBJ2-7; CDR3 protein: CSARPRQGVYYEQYF; CDR3 DNA: TGCAGTGCTAGACCCAGACAGGGCGTCTACTACGAGCAGTACTTC
V gene: TRBV4-2; clone size: few; D gene: -; CDR3 length: 13; J gene: TRBJ1-5; CDR3 protein: CASSQVSDQPQHF; CDR3 DNA: TGTGCCAGCAGCCAAGTTTCAGATCAGCCCCAGCATTTT
V gene: TRBV20-1; clone size: many; D gene: -; CDR3 length: 14; J gene: TRBJ2-7; CDR3 protein: CSASVPGATYEQYF; CDR3 DNA: TGCAGTGCTAGTGTACCGGGAGCCACCTACGAGCAGTACTTC
V gene: TRBV7-2; clone size: -; D gene: -; CDR3 length: 15; J gene: TRBJ2-3; CDR3 protein: CASSLRTRRTDTQYF; CDR3 DNA: TGTGCCAGCAGCTTAAGGACAAGGAGGACAGATACGCAGTATTTT
V gene: TRBV27; clone size: -; D gene: TRBD1; CDR3 length: 14; J gene: TRBJ1-1; CDR3 protein: CASSDRGLNTEVFF; CDR3 DNA: TGTGCCAGCAGTGACAGGGGGCTGAACACTGAAGTTTTCTTT
V gene: TRBV6-2/TRBV6-3; clone size: -; D gene: -; CDR3 length: 15; J gene: TRBJ2-1; CDR3 protein: CASNARAGTRNEQFF; CDR3 DNA: TGTGCCAGCAACGCCCGGGCCGGGACAAGGAATGAGCAGTTCTTC
V gene: TRBV12-3/TRBV12-4; clone size: -; D gene: -; CDR3 length: 13; J gene: TRBJ1-5; CDR3 protein: CVSSADRNQPQHF; CDR3 DNA: TGTGTCAGCAGCGCTGACAGGAATCAGCCCCAGCATTTT
V gene: TRBV7-9; clone size: few; D gene: TRBD1; CDR3 length: 14; J gene: TRBJ2-7; CDR3 protein: CASSPGTDRYEQYF; CDR3 DNA: TGTGCCAGCAGCCCCGGGACAGACAGATACGAGCAGTACTTC
V gene: TRBV19; clone size: -; D gene: TRBD2; CDR3 length: 14; J gene: TRBJ2-1; CDR3 protein: CASSILPSGYEQFF; CDR3 DNA: TGTGCCAGTAGTATTCTCCCTAGCGGCTATGAGCAGTTCTTC
V gene: TRBV6-1; clone size: many; D gene: TRBD2; CDR3 length: 15; J gene: TRBJ2-1; CDR3 protein: CASRLGTSQYNEQFF; CDR3 DNA: TGTGCCAGCAGGCTGGGGACTAGCCAGTACAATGAGCAGTTCTTC
V gene: TRBV11-2; clone size: many; D gene: -; CDR3 length: 15; J gene: TRBJ2-3; CDR3 protein: CASSLDPSLADTQYF; CDR3 DNA: TGTGCCAGCAGCTTAGATCCTAGCCTGGCAGATACGCAGTATTTT
V gene: TRBV4-1; clone size: -; D gene: -; CDR3 length: 14; J gene: TRBJ2-1; CDR3 protein: CASSQAMPYNEQFF; CDR3 DNA: TGCGCCAGCAGCCAAGCGATGCCCTACAATGAGCAGTTCTTC
V gene: TRBV15; clone size: -; D gene: TRBD1; CDR3 length: 17; J gene: TRBJ2-3; CDR3 protein: CATSNPRTGGGTDTQYF; CDR3 DNA: TGTGCCACCAGCAACCCACGGACAGGAGGCGGCACAGATACGCAGTATTTT
V gene: TRBV11-2; clone size: many; D gene: -; CDR3 length: 17; J gene: TRBJ2-1; CDR3 protein: CASSLAVLQSLYNEQFF; CDR3 DNA: TGTGCCAGCAGCTTAGCTGTATTACAATCTCTCTACAATGAGCAGTTCTTC
V gene: TRBV6-1; clone size: -; D gene: -; CDR3 length: 15; J gene: TRBJ2-4; CDR3 protein: CASTTRGLAKNIQYF; CDR3 DNA: TGTGCCAGCACTACAAGGGGCTTGGCCAAAAACATTCAGTACTTC
V gene: TRBV18; clone size: -; D gene: -; CDR3 length: 14; J gene: TRBJ1-1; CDR3 protein: CASSQSRMNTEAFF; CDR3 DNA: TGTGCCAGCTCACAGTCGAGAATGAACACTGAAGCTTTCTTT
V gene: TRBV29-1; clone size: many; D gene: TRBD1; CDR3 length: 13; J gene: TRBJ1-2; CDR3 protein: CSVTTGVIYGYTF; CDR3 DNA: TGCAGCGTTACCACAGGGGTCATCTATGGCTACACCTTC
V gene: TRBV20-1; clone size: -; D gene: -; CDR3 length: 13; J gene: TRBJ1-1; CDR3 protein: CSAWGRMNSEAFF; CDR3 DNA: TGCAGTGCGTGGGGACGGATGAACTCTGAAGCTTTCTTT
V gene: TRBV27; clone size: few; D gene: TRBD1; CDR3 length: 18; J gene: TRBJ2-3; CDR3 protein: CASRTIRDSPLSTDTQYF; CDR3 DNA: TGTGCCAGCAGGACAATTCGGGACAGCCCCCTTAGCACAGATACGCAGTATTTT
V gene: TRBV5-1; clone size: few; D gene: TRBD2; CDR3 length: 19; J gene: TRBJ2-7; CDR3 protein: CASSLPSVAGGPSSYEQYF; CDR3 DNA: TGCGCCAGCAGCTTACCTTCCGTGGCGGGAGGGCCAAGTTCCTACGAGCAGTACTTC
V gene: TRBV11-2; clone size: -; D gene: -; CDR3 length: 16; J gene: TRBJ2-3; CDR3 protein: CASSLESVPGTDTQYF; CDR3 DNA: TGTGCCAGCAGCTTAGAATCCGTTCCCGGAACAGATACGCAGTATTTT
V gene: TRBV10-3; clone size: many; D gene: -; CDR3 length: 16; J gene: TRBJ2-7; CDR3 protein: CAISSSGDQKFYEQYF; CDR3 DNA: TGTGCCATCAGCTCCTCCGGGGACCAAAAATTCTACGAGCAGTACTTC
V gene: TRBV6-5; clone size: many; D gene: -; CDR3 length: 15; J gene: TRBJ2-5; CDR3 protein: CASSYRRDAGETQYF; CDR3 DNA: TGTGCCAGCAGTTATCGCCGGGACGCAGGAGAGACCCAGTACTTC